This TCR beta chain was sequenced for a study of blood T cell repertoires in COVID-19. On the study more broadly: Donors in the United States, Italy and Spain gave samples during acute or convalescent COVID-19.

Sequencing was performed with immunoSEQ multiplex PCR; in TCRdb, only in-frame clones are kept and a portion is missing. The sample holds about 330,000 clones, 88% seen once. In assigning cohorts, the study relied on participant-reported clinical history. The sequence came from a man aged 25-45 years who had recovered from COVID-19. The sequenced sample was PBMCs or T cells enriched from blood (not recorded which).

CDR3 residues: CASSGQGGDQETQYF. CDR3 bases: TGTGCCAGCAGTGGACAGGGGGGTGACCAAGAGACCCAGTACTTC. The chain is built from TRBV2 and TRBJ2-5; TRBD1 agrees at 9 bases. In germline, CDR1 is SNHLY, CDR2 FYNNEI. The CDR3 runs to 15 residues. J was trimmed by 0 bases and V by 4 bases; bases with no gene match: 3.